This T cell receptor beta chain was captured by sequencing in a study of human T cells and chemical hapten exposure. For the study at large: For sensitization, 2% DPC was applied to a roughly 2 cm by roughly 2 cm patch of upper inner arm skin. DPC at 0.01% went onto the upper back in patch tests, read at 6 days.

A note on this clonotype: No antigen is known for it.

Study findings and constraints: Unchanged with DPC sensitization were TCRs above 1 in 1000 frequency. Significantly more large CDR3 similarity clusters arose among expanded TCRs than among controls.

The sample's time point: patch test 1, 2 weeks after DPC sensitization. Treatment reported: therapeutic diphenylcyclopropenone sensitization with weekly scalp DPC. Germline CDR1 and CDR2: DFQATT and SNEGSKA (reference sequence). CDR3 size: 14 residues. Trimming stripped 1 base from V and 1 base from J, with 9 bases between. TCRdb fed the RACE reads into MiXCR, producing one record per CDR3 protein. This sample carries fewer than 150,000 distinct CDR3 sequences, roughly 13% of them seen once, and the ten largest clones take about 0.85%. The rearrangement uses TRBV20-1 and TRBJ2-3; TRBD1 might be the D (5 bases). The clonotype comes from a man aged 18 to 35 with alopecia areata. Some clones in this sample may be carry-over from other donors' samples. Sample: whole blood, taken in connection with sensitization to the hapten diphenylcyclopropenone (DPC). The CDR3 sequence is CSARGGAGTDTQYF. The CDR3 DNA follows: TGCAGTGCTAGAGGGGGCGCTGGCACAGATACGCAGTATTTT.